The rows below give T cell receptor beta chains drawn from one sample of a study of blood T cell repertoires in COVID-19. TCRdb keeps only in-frame clones here, not all; method: immunoSEQ multiplex PCR. The data contain 250,000 to 300,000 clones, roughly 89% of them seen just once; the ten biggest clones take up 1.7%. Sequenced input: PBMCs or T cells enriched from blood (not recorded which). All receptors come from a middle-aged woman who had recovered from COVID-19. The CDR3 runs from the conserved cysteine through the conserved F or W. The order of the fields is clone size, J gene, D gene, V gene, CDR3 DNA, CDR3 protein. A D gene is named only where the DNA matches it firmly. Some rows mark clone size as missing; the rest say once, few, many or name a class of expanded clone.

NA TRBJ2-2 TRBD2 TRBV2 TGTGCCAGCATTAGTAGCGGGGGAAACACCGGGGAGCTGTTTTTT CASISSGGNTGELFF
few TRBJ2-1 NA TRBV5-5 TGTGCCAGCAAGCTTGAGGTGGGGGGTGTTGTGGCGTTGCTACAGTTCTTC CASKLEVGGVVALLQFF
NA TRBJ1-5 TRBD1 TRBV3-1/TRBV3-2 TGTGCCAGCAGCCAACGAATACAGGGGTCAGATCAGCCCCAGCATTTT CASSQRIQGSDQPQHF
NA TRBJ1-3 TRBD1 TRBV5-1 TGCGCCAGCAGCCGTCCGGACAGGGACTCTGGAAACACCATATATTTT CASSRPDRDSGNTIYF
NA TRBJ1-2 TRBD1 TRBV30 TGTGCCTGGTCCTTTTCGCGGACAGGGAACTATGGCTACACCTTC CAWSFSRTGNYGYTF
NA TRBJ2-3 TRBD2 TRBV24-1 TGTGCCACCAGTGATCGACCGGGACTAGGTTCTGATACGCAGTATTTT CATSDRPGLGSDTQYF
NA TRBJ1-3 TRBD1 TRBV18 TGTGCCAGCTCACCGGAGAGTGGACAGGGGTCTGCTGGAAACACCATATATTTT CASSPESGQGSAGNTIYF
few TRBJ2-7 NA TRBV19 TGTGCCAGTAGGGGTAGCGGTCCGGGGGAGCAGTACTTC CASRGSGPGEQYF
NA TRBJ1-2 NA TRBV6-5 TGTGCCAGCAGTTACCGCCCAGGGAACTATGGCTACACCTTC CASSYRPGNYGYTF
NA TRBJ1-5 NA TRBV7-8 TGTGCCAGCAGTGTCTTGCCAGGGGCGAGCAATCAGCCCCAGCATTTT CASSVLPGASNQPQHF
NA TRBJ1-4 NA TRBV4-1 TGCGCCAGCAGCCAAAACGCAGGGCGTGAAAAACTGTTTTTT CASSQNAGREKLFF
NA TRBJ1-2 TRBD1 TRBV4-3 TGCGCCAGCAGCCAAGGAATGACAGGGTACTATGGCTACACCTTC CASSQGMTGYYGYTF
NA TRBJ2-5 NA TRBV5-1 TGCGCCAGCAGTCCCGGGACACACCAAGAGACCCAGTACTTC CASSPGTHQETQYF
NA TRBJ2-1 TRBD2 TRBV3-1/TRBV3-2 TGTGCCAGCAGCATACTAGCGGGGGGCTACAATGAGCAGTTCTTC CASSILAGGYNEQFF
NA TRBJ2-7 NA TRBV30 TGTGCCTGGAGTTCACACGGTTTTTTTCGGACTATCTCCTACGAGCAGTACTTC CAWSSHGFFRTISYEQYF
NA TRBJ1-6 NA TRBV6-5 TGTGCCAGCAGTTACAGGGACGGGAGGCCCCTCCACTTT CASSYRDGRPLHF
once TRBJ1-6 NA TRBV5-5 TGTGCCAGCAGCCAAGGACACAACAATAATTCACCCCTCCACTTT CASSQGHNNNSPLHF
NA TRBJ1-1 NA TRBV5-1 TGCGCCAGCAGCTTGGTTCCAGGAACGGGAAACACTGAAGCTTTCTTT CASSLVPGTGNTEAFF
NA TRBJ2-7 TRBD2 TRBV4-1 TGCGCCAGCAGCCAAGTGGCTGGCGGGAGGGCCCACTCCTTCGAGCAGTACTTC CASSQVAGGRAHSFEQYF
NA TRBJ2-7 NA TRBV4-1 TGCGCCAGCAGCCAAGGGCAGACCTACGAGCAGTACTTC CASSQGQTYEQYF
NA TRBJ1-4 NA TRBV30 TGTGCCTGGAGACCAGTACAGGGATTGGCTGGTGAAAAACTGTTTTTT CAWRPVQGLAGEKLFF
NA TRBJ1-5 NA TRBV6-2/TRBV6-3 TGTGCCAGCAGTTACGGGGCAGCTTATAGCAATCAGCCCCAGCATTTT CASSYGAAYSNQPQHF
NA TRBJ2-2 NA TRBV6-5 TGTGCCAGCAGTATCAGGGATAACACCGGGGAGCTGTTTTTT CASSIRDNTGELFF
NA TRBJ2-5 NA TRBV10-1 TGCGCCAGCAGTGAAGACGGGTCTAGCCAAGAGACCCAGTACTTC CASSEDGSSQETQYF
NA TRBJ1-6 NA TRBV3-1/TRBV3-2 TGTGCCAGCAGCCAAGCAGGGAATTCACCCCTCCACTTT CASSQAGNSPLHF
NA TRBJ2-5 TRBD2 TRBV27 TGTGCCAGCAGTCCCACCTGGGCGGGAGGGCAAGAGACCCAGTACTTC CASSPTWAGGQETQYF
NA TRBJ1-2 TRBD1 TRBV5-1 TGCGCCAGCAGTTTGGGACAGGGCCCTCTAGGGGGCTACACCTTC CASSLGQGPLGGYTF
NA TRBJ1-5 TRBD1 TRBV5-1 TGCGCCAGCAGCTTGGCGGGACAGTACAATCAGCCCCAGCATTTT CASSLAGQYNQPQHF
NA TRBJ2-7 TRBD1 TRBV20-1 TGCAGTGCTAGTGCCACAGGGGGTTCCTACGAGCAGTACTTC CSASATGGSYEQYF
NA TRBJ1-3 NA TRBV30 TGTGCCTGGAGTGTAATGTTGCGGGGGAACACCATATATTTT CAWSVMLRGNTIYF